Listed below are T cell receptor beta chains from one sample, sequenced in a study of blood T cell repertoires in COVID-19. Assay used: immunoSEQ multiplex PCR; TCRdb lists only in-frame clones, some missing. The table lists approximately 62,000 clones, 76% of them singletons. Sequencing used peripheral blood. These receptors were taken from a woman aged 45-65 years with active or convalescent COVID-19. Each CDR3 is given without its conserved first and last residue.

v_gene,j_gene,CDR3aa
TRBV5-1,TRBJ1-5,ASSPQTDQPQH
TRBV30,TRBJ1-5,AWSRGIAGQPQH
TRBV4-1,TRBJ2-7,ASSQGLAEIYEQY
TRBV5-1,TRBJ2-2,ASSRGTSGGPNTGELF
TRBV5-4,TRBJ2-7,APRLWVHEQY
TRBV7-2,TRBJ1-2,ASSLERSTYYGYT
TRBV4-3,TRBJ1-4,ASSQALQGTNEKLF
TRBV7-8,TRBJ2-1,ASSRGGGIHNEQF
TRBV5-1,TRBJ1-2,ASSLIQGGNYGYT
TRBV3-1/TRBV3-2,TRBJ2-1,ASSQAGLAGGGNEQF
TRBV14,TRBJ1-4,ASSQGAGRGPSYEKLF
TRBV6-2/TRBV6-3,TRBJ2-7,ASSRPGTKSYEQY
TRBV19,TRBJ1-2,ASSPSTFSGQILRAGYT
TRBV27,TRBJ1-5,ASSLSHLPNQPQH
TRBV7-3,TRBJ2-5,ASSFSQRETQY
TRBV7-9,TRBJ1-1,ASSFVSRANTEAF
TRBV19,TRBJ2-1,ASSAPAGYEQF
TRBV3-1/TRBV3-2,TRBJ2-3,ASSPRDSLSTDTQY
TRBV29-1,TRBJ2-2,SVEDRQDSSNTGELF
TRBV11-2,TRBJ2-7,ASSSGLAGSYEQY
TRBV6-2/TRBV6-3,TRBJ1-1,ASSYRRGSGDTEAF
TRBV6-2/TRBV6-3,TRBJ2-7,ASSYSKGTGPYEQY
TRBV5-1,TRBJ1-2,ASSLEWIAMDGYT
TRBV7-3,TRBJ2-1,ASSLTGAGGNEQF
TRBV19,TRBJ1-6,ASGFYNSPLH
TRBV27,TRBJ2-3,ASSLTTSTDTQY
TRBV6-2/TRBV6-3,TRBJ2-6,ASSYAVPGLGANVLT
TRBV18,TRBJ2-1,ASSPPTRLQF
TRBV7-8,TRBJ2-5,ASSHTSDRDQETQY
TRBV2,TRBJ2-3,ASSGGTSGSGNTQY
TRBV7-7,TRBJ2-1,ASSPAGLAGYNEQF
TRBV5-4,TRBJ2-1,ASSLAGLSSYNEQF
TRBV7-2,TRBJ1-2,ASSLDRSGGYT
TRBV7-2,TRBJ2-7,ASSLAGQGVNEQY
TRBV19,TRBJ2-3,ASSIGRTSGPPADTQY
TRBV5-1,TRBJ1-1,ASSTWDNEAF
TRBV24-1,TRBJ1-1,ATSSGRMNTEAF
TRBV19,TRBJ1-1,ASSITGYRRLGWTEAF
TRBV7-3,TRBJ2-1,ASSLRAGGLNEQF
TRBV27,TRBJ2-7,ASSSILLGGRGGYEQY
TRBV18,TRBJ2-1,ASSPREYNEQF
TRBV9,TRBJ2-3,ASSVSLATAAAQY
TRBV30,TRBJ1-1,AWSDGTGANTEAF
TRBV2,TRBJ1-6,ASSQNRGEGSPLH
TRBV19,TRBJ2-1,ASSIGTSGNNEQF
TRBV11-3,TRBJ2-2,ASSRGGRELF
TRBV11-2,TRBJ1-1,ASRSQGPAEAF
TRBV5-1,TRBJ1-2,ASSFGQGYGYT
TRBV7-9,TRBJ1-1,ASSLEWAGPRNTEAF
TRBV28,TRBJ2-5,ASREGLAGTGETQY
TRBV16,TRBJ1-2,ASSPINRGDYGYT
TRBV7-2,TRBJ2-7,ASSPSGLSSYEQY
TRBV6-6,TRBJ1-1,ASSYRDTGATEAF
TRBV5-1,TRBJ2-7,ASSLKGGLSYEQY
TRBV12-3/TRBV12-4,TRBJ2-7,ASRQQGYGEQY